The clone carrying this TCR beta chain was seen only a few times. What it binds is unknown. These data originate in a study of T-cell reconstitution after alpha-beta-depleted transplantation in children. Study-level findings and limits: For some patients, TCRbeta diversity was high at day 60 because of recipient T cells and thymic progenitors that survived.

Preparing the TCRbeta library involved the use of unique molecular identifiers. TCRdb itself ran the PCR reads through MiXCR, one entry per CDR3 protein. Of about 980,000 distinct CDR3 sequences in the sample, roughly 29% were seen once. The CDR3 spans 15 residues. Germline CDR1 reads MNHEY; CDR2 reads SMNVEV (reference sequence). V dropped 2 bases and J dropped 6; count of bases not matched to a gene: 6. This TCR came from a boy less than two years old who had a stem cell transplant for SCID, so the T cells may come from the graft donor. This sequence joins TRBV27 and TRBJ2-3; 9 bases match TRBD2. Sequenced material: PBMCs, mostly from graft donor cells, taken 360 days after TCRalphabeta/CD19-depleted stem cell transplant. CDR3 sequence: CASSLRAGGPDTQYF. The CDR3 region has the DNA TGTGCCAGCAGTTTACGGGCGGGGGGGCCCGATACGCAGTATTTT.